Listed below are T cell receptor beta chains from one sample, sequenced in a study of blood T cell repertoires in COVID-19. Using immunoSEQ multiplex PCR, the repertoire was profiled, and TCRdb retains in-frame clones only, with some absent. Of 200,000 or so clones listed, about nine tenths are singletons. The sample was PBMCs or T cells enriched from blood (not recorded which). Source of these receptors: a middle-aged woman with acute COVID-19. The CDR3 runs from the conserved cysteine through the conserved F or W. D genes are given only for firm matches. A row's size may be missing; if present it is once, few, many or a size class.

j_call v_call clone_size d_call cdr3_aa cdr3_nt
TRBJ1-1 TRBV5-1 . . CASSRRTDRNTEAFF TGCGCCAGCAGCAGACGGACAGATCGGAACACTGAAGCTTTCTTT
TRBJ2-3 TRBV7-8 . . CASSSRVASTDTQYF TGTGCCAGCAGCTCCAGGGTGGCGAGCACAGATACGCAGTATTTT
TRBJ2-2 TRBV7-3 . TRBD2 CASSVSGGASAGELFF TGTGCCAGCAGTGTCAGCGGGGGGGCCTCGGCCGGGGAGCTGTTTTTT
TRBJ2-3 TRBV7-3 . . CASSLRGSGTDTQYF TGTGCCAGCAGCTTACGTGGCAGTGGTACAGATACGCAGTATTTT
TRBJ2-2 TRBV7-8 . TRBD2 CASSLELAGVVGELFF TGTGCCAGCAGCTTGGAACTAGCGGGGGTGGTTGGGGAGCTGTTTTTT
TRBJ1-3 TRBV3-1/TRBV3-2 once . CASSQLGNTIYF TGTGCCAGCAGCCAACTCGGAAACACCATATATTTT
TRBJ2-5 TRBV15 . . CATSRARGKATQYF TGTGCCACCAGCAGAGCTCGGGGGAAGGCGACCCAGTACTTC
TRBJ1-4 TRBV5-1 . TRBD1 CASSLGTGGNEKLFF TGCGCCAGCAGCTTGGGGACAGGGGGTAACGAAAAACTGTTTTTT
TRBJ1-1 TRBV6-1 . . CASSEGTKNTEAFF TGTGCCAGCAGCGAAGGGACAAAGAACACTGAAGCTTTCTTT
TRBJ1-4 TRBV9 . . CASSARTATNEKLFF TGTGCCAGCAGCGCCAGGACAGCAACTAATGAAAAACTGTTTTTT
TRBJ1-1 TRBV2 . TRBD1 CASRPGQGGTSFLAFF TGTGCCAGCAGACCAGGACAGGGAGGGACATCGTTTTTAGCTTTCTTT
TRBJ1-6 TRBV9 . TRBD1 CASSGQGSNSPLHF TGTGCCAGCAGCGGACAGGGTTCTAATTCACCCCTCCACTTT
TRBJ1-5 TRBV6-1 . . CASSEPGGIGNQPQHF TGTGCCAGCAGTGAACCGGGGGGAATCGGCAATCAGCCCCAGCATTTT
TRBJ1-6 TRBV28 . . CASSFWSSSYNSPLHF TGTGCCAGCAGTTTTTGGTCGAGCTCCTATAATTCACCCCTCCACTTT
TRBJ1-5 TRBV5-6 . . CASSLFQVIGQPQHF TGTGCCAGCAGCTTGTTTCAGGTAATCGGTCAGCCCCAGCATTTT
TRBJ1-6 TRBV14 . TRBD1 CASSPRALQGGNSPLHF TGTGCCAGCAGCCCTAGGGCCTTACAGGGGGGAAATTCACCCCTCCACTTT
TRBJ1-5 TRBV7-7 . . CASSPDIHQPQHF TGTGCCAGCAGCCCGGACATTCATCAGCCCCAGCATTTT
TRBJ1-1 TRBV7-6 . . CASSLQGFGTEAFF TGTGCCAGCAGCTTACAGGGGTTCGGCACTGAAGCTTTCTTT
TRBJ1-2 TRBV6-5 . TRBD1 CASSPLGTGDPGYTF TGTGCCAGCAGTCCCCTGGGGACAGGGGACCCCGGCTACACCTTC
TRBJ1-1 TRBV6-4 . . CASSNNDRGGSTEAFF TGTGCCAGCTCCAACAACGATAGGGGGGGTAGCACTGAAGCTTTCTTT
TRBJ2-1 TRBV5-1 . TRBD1 CASSSGQSDYNEQFF TGCGCCAGCAGCTCGGGACAGTCGGACTACAATGAGCAGTTCTTC
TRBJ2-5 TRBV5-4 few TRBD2 CASSLGAGDQETQYF TGTGCCAGCAGCTTGGGAGCGGGGGACCAAGAGACCCAGTACTTC
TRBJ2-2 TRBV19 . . CASSIRVAGELFF TGTGCCAGTAGTATTCGGGTAGCCGGGGAGCTGTTTTTT
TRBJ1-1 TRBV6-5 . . CASSRTVNTEAFF TGTGCCAGCAGTCGGACAGTTAACACTGAAGCTTTCTTT
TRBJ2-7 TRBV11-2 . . CASSTIYSSYEQYF TGTGCCAGCAGCACCATCTACAGCTCCTACGAGCAGTACTTC
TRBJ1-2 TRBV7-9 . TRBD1 CASSFGQGSNYGYTF TGTGCCAGCAGCTTCGGACAGGGTTCTAACTATGGCTACACCTTC
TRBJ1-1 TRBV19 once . CASSIRGEQGLNTEAFF TGTGCCAGTAGTATCCGGGGGGAACAGGGTCTGAACACTGAAGCTTTCTTT
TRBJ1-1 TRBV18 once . CASTVSLGLNTEAFF TGTGCCAGCACCGTGTCTCTGGGCCTGAACACTGAAGCTTTCTTT
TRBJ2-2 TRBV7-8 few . CASSLGRDGRLDTGELFF TGTGCCAGCAGCTTAGGGCGGGACGGACGTTTAGACACCGGGGAGCTGTTTTTT
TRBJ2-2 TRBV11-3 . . CASSLESGTGELFF TGTGCCAGCAGCTTAGAGAGCGGCACCGGGGAGCTGTTTTTT
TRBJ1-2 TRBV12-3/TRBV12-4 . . CASSLGGRWGYTF TGTGCCAGCAGCCTCGGGGGGCGGTGGGGCTACACCTTC
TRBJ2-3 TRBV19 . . CASTSRRDGTDTQYF TGTGCCAGTACCTCAAGGAGGGACGGGACAGATACGCAGTATTTT
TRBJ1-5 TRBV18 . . CATNRDRSNQPQHF TGTGCCACCAACAGAGACAGGAGCAATCAGCCCCAGCATTTT
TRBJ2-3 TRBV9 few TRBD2 CASSVLTSGTDTQYF TGTGCCAGCAGCGTATTGACTAGCGGTACAGATACGCAGTATTTT
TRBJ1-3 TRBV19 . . CASMGDFRNTIYF TGTGCCAGTATGGGGGACTTCCGAAACACCATATATTTT
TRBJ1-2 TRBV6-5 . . CASTWSLTNYGYTF TGTGCCAGCACGTGGAGTCTTACTAACTATGGCTACACCTTC
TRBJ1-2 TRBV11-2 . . CASSSLRATARTIYGYTF TGTGCCAGCAGCTCCCTCAGGGCGACAGCCCGAACCATCTATGGCTACACCTTC
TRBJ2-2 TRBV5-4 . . CASSRTQNTGELFF TGTGCCAGCAGCCGTACACAGAACACCGGGGAGCTGTTTTTT
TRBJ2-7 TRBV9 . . CASSSGQSYEQYF TGTGCCAGCAGCTCAGGACAGAGCTACGAGCAGTACTTC
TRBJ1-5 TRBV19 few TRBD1 CASSRDRGNQPQHF TGTGCCAGTAGCCGGGACAGGGGAAATCAGCCCCAGCATTTT
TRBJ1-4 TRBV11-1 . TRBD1 CASSRPGTANEKLFF TGTGCCAGCAGCCGTCCCGGGACAGCGAATGAAAAACTGTTTTTT
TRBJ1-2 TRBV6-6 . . CASYSNYGYTF TGTGCCAGCTATTCGAACTATGGCTACACCTTC
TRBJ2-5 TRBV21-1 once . CASSTHSGGITYQETQYF TGTGCCAGCAGCACTCATAGCGGGGGGATTACGTACCAAGAGACCCAGTACTTC
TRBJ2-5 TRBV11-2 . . CASSLPPGETQYF TGTGCCAGCAGCTTACCTCCAGGCGAGACCCAGTACTTC
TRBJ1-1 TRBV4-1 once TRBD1 CASSPRDRVRNTEAFF TGCGCCAGCAGCCCTCGGGACAGGGTGAGGAACACTGAAGCTTTCTTT
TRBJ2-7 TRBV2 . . CASRGRPDSYEQYF TGTGCCAGCAGGGGGCGACCGGACTCCTACGAGCAGTACTTC
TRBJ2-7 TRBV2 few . CASSEDPRREQYF TGTGCCAGCAGTGAAGACCCGAGGAGGGAGCAGTACTTC
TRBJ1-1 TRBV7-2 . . CASSLAANLNTEAFF TGTGCCAGCAGCTTAGCGGCAAATTTGAACACTGAAGCTTTCTTT
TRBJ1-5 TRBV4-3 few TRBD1 CASSPRQGSQPQHF TGCGCCAGCAGCCCAAGACAGGGGAGTCAGCCCCAGCATTTT
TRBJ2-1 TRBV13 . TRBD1 CASSHWGQGDEQFF TGTGCCAGCAGCCACTGGGGACAGGGAGATGAGCAGTTCTTC
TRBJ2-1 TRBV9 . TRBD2 CASSVRASGLPSSYNEQFF TGTGCCAGCAGCGTCAGGGCTAGCGGGCTACCCAGCTCCTACAATGAGCAGTTCTTC
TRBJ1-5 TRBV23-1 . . CASSQSRGNQPQHF TGCGCCAGCAGTCAATCTCGGGGGAATCAGCCCCAGCATTTT
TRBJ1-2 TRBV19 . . CASTLGRNYGYTF TGTGCCAGTACCCTGGGCAGGAACTATGGCTACACCTTC
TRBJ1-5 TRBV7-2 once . CASSPGTGGQQPQHF TGTGCCAGCAGCCCCGGGACCGGGGGGCAACAGCCCCAGCATTTT
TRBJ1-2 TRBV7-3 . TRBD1 CASSPPMRGHPYGYTF TGTGCCAGCAGCCCGCCGATGAGGGGGCACCCCTATGGCTACACCTTC
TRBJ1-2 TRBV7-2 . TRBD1 CASSNYRGDGYTF TGTGCCAGCAGCAACTACAGGGGGGATGGCTACACCTTC
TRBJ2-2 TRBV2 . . CASSEARAGELFF TGTGCCAGCAGTGAAGCGCGTGCCGGGGAGCTGTTTTTT
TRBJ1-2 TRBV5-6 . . CASSLGGAGSGTTNYGYTF TGTGCCAGCAGCTTGGGTGGGGCGGGCAGCGGGACTACTAACTATGGCTACACCTTC
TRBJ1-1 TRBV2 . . CASSRQVSEAFF TGTGCCAGCAGTAGACAGGTATCTGAAGCTTTCTTT
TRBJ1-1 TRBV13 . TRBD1 CASSSRQGEAFF TGTGCCAGCAGCTCTAGACAGGGCGAAGCTTTCTTT